Each of the 10 T cell receptor beta chains below was sequenced from the same sample in a study of blood T cell repertoires in COVID-19. Clones were read by immunoSEQ multiplex PCR, and TCRdb kept only the in-frame ones, dropping some. The sample yields some 270,000 clones, approximately 88% seen once. The sample taken for sequencing was PBMCs or T cells enriched from blood (not recorded which). Receptors were obtained from a woman in her thirties or forties who had recovered from COVID-19.

The chain carries TRBV4-1 and TRBJ1-6; D is perhaps TRBD1 (5 bases). The CDR3 loop spans 18 amino acids. The V end was cut by 1 base, the J end by 0 bases, with 13 bases between. Germline lookup yields CDR1 MGHRA and CDR2 YSYEKL. CDR3 in amino acids: CASSQARPGHSYNSPLHF. CDR3 DNA sequence: TGCGCCAGCAGCCAAGCTAGGCCAGGGCACTCCTATAATTCACCCCTCCACTTT.

This chain uses TRBV19 with TRBJ2-5; the D gene is possibly TRBD2 (5 bases). Germline CDR1 and CDR2: LNHDA and SQIVND (reference sequence). Trimming left V 4 bases short and J 2 bases short, with 11 bases between. This CDR3 contains 14 residues. CDR3 bases: TGTGCCAGTAGTACCGGGGTTAGGCAAGAGACCCAGTACTTC. This gives the protein CASSTGVRQETQYF.

The gene calls are TRBV6-5 and TRBJ2-7; D possibly corresponds to TRBD2 (5 bases). This CDR3 is 15 amino acids long. Germline V gene lookup returns CDR1 MNHEY and CDR2 SVGAGI. V was pared by 5 bases and J by 6 bases, with 20 bases between. The CDR3 nucleotides are TGTGCCAGCAGTCCCGGAGGACTCCTCTCATCCGAGCAGTACTTC. It codes for CASSPGGLLSSEQYF.

This chain uses TRBV19 with TRBJ1-1, with a tentative D call TRBD1 (6 bases). V gave up 5 bases and J gave up 5 bases, with 21 bases separating them. Germline V gene sequence: CDR1 LNHDA, CDR2 SQIVND (reference sequence). CDR3 length: 16 amino acids. CDR3 protein: CASSASLWGRGTEAFF. The CDR3 region has the DNA TGTGCCAGTAGTGCCTCTCTCTGGGGGCGCGGTACTGAAGCTTTCTTT.

The chain employs TRBV5-1 and TRBJ2-5, with 9 positions matching TRBD2. The CDR3 is made up of 14 amino acids. V trimming: 4 bases; J trimming: 7 bases; junction bases outside the gene matches: 8. CDR1 is SGHRS and CDR2 is YFSETQ in the germline V gene. In DNA, the CDR3 is TGCGCCAGCAGCCCGACTAGCGGCCCGGGGACCCAGTACTTC. This codes for CASSPTSGPGTQYF.

This sequence joins TRBV19 and TRBJ1-5, with D unclear. Germline V gene data show CDR1 as LNHDA and CDR2 as SQIVND (reference sequence). This CDR3 has 13 amino acids. Between the trimmed V and J ends, which lost 7 bases and 7 bases, there was a span of 14 bases. The CDR3 loop is CASTLGVRQPQHF. DNA for the CDR3: TGTGCCAGTACCTTGGGCGTAAGGCAGCCCCAGCATTTT.

The rearrangement uses TRBV2 and TRBJ2-5; a weak D match, TRBD1 (6 bases). V lost 9 bases, J lost 2 bases, and 16 bases lay in between. The length of the CDR3 is 14 residues. Germline V gene sequence: CDR1 SNHLY, CDR2 FYNNEI. CDR3 in DNA: TGTGCCAGTGGGGTATTGGGGGCGCAAGAGACCCAGTACTTC. Translation: CASGVLGAQETQYF. Combining the CDR3 with reference TRBV2 and TRBJ2-5 gives the whole variable domain EPEVTQTPSHQVTQMGQEVILRCVPISNHLYFYWYRQILGQKVEFLVSFYNNEISEKSEIFDDQFSVERPDGSNFTLKIRSTKLEDSAMYFCASGVLGAQETQYFGPGTRLLVL.

This chain links TRBV7-9 with TRBJ1-2; a weak D match, TRBD1 (6 bases). There are 13 residues in the CDR3. The germline CDR1 and CDR2 sequences are SEHNR and FQNEAQ (reference sequence). V lost 5 bases to trimming and J lost 7 bases, with 14 bases between them. CDR3 sequence (DNA): TGTGCCAGCAGCCGGGAGGGGGTCGCTGGCTACACCTTC. Its translation is CASSREGVAGYTF.

V usage is TRBV7-3 and J usage is TRBJ2-1; 12 bases fit TRBD2. V dropped 5 bases and J dropped 1; count of bases not matched to a gene: 6. The CDR3 spans 17 residues. Per the germline V gene, CDR1 is SGHTA and CDR2 is FQGTGA. This CDR3 is CASSPSGRAGSYNEQFF. The CDR3, as DNA: TGTGCCAGCAGCCCTAGCGGGAGGGCCGGGTCCTACAATGAGCAGTTCTTC.

This chain connects TRBV29-1 to TRBJ2-1; TRBD1 aligns across 11 bases. V lost 6 bases to trimming and J lost 9 bases; unmatched junction nucleotides: 7. CDR1 is SQVTM and CDR2 is ANQGSEA in the germline V gene. The CDR3 contains 13 residues. The CDR3 nucleotides are TGCAGCGTCTTCCGGGACAGGGGGACTGAGCAGTTCTTC. Translated, it gives CSVFRDRGTEQFF.